The clone carrying this TCR beta chain came up once. Systemic immunosuppression or autoimmune disease history was grounds to exclude patients. Data came from immunoSEQ multiplex PCR; TCRdb stores just in-frame clones and leaves some out. The sample gives about 19,000 clones, nearly 85% of which show up once; 53% is in the top ten. This sample is part of a study of OX40 agonist ivuxolimab in advanced cancers. Study details: Patient treatment consisted of intravenous ivuxolimab administration every 2 weeks at 0.01 to 10 mg/kg. The group had a mean age of about 65 years, ranged from 23 to 79, and was around 86% male.

Per germline, CDR1 SGDLS and CDR2 YYNGEE. The CDR3 has 16 residues. Trimming left V 3 bases short and J 3 bases short, with 19 bases between. The sample consisted of CD4+ or CD8+ T cells sorted from blood, taken in a trial of the OX40 agonist ivuxolimab. This chain joins TRBV9 and TRBJ2-7, with TRBD2 as a possible D gene (6 bases). The TCR originated in an adult with an advanced solid tumor such as melanoma, head and neck, liver or kidney cancer. CDR3 bases: TGTGCCAGCAGCGGATATTCGGAGACGGGGGACTACGAGCAGTACTTC. Protein product: CASSGYSETGDYEQYF.